These 14 T cell receptor beta chains were sequenced from one sample in a study of metastatic and nonmetastatic thyroid tumors. Patients underwent thyroid surgery, and none had received any treatment before it. Through MiXCR, TCRdb re-clonotyped the PCR reads. Of fewer than 20,000 clones detected, 24% appear once; the ten largest clones hold about 12%. Sequencing input: tumor tissue. The origin of the receptors is a male donor with papillary thyroid cancer or a benign thyroid nodule (not recorded which). Some clones in this sample may be carry-over from other donors' samples.

V usage is TRBV7-8 and J usage is TRBJ1-6; D is unresolved. Trimming cost V 7 bases and J 7 bases, with 14 bases left between them. The CDR3 sequence is 14 residues long. The germline V gene encodes CDR1 SGHVS and CDR2 FQNEAQ. CDR3 sequence reads: CASTLRTRNSPLHF. CDR3 bases: TGTGCCAGCACCCTTCGGACCAGGAATTCACCCCTCCACTTT.

This clone appeared a single time. The chain combines TRBV7-2 with TRBJ1-2; D gene uncertain. The V gene's germline CDR1 is SGHTA and CDR2 FQGNSA. This CDR3 contains 14 residues. V lost 1 base, J lost 1 base, and 7 bases lay in between. The CDR3 protein is CASSLVSLNYGYTF. CDR3 nucleotides: TGTGCCAGCAGCTTAGTGAGCCTTAACTATGGCTACACCTTC.

The genes are TRBV28 and TRBJ2-5, with TRBD1 matching over 8 bases. Trimming took 6 bases from V and 8 from J; bases not matched to a gene: 11. The CDR3 is made up of 14 amino acids. Germline values: CDR1 MDHEN, CDR2 SYDVKM. DNA of the CDR3: TGTGCCAGCAGCACCGGACAGGGCGGTGATACCCAGTACTTC. It encodes CASSTGQGGDTQYF. Supplemented by reference TRBV28 and TRBJ2-5, the full variable domain reads DVKVTQSSRYLVKRTGEKVFLECVQDMDHENMFWYRQDPGLGLRLIYFSYDVKMKEKGDIPEGYSVSREKKERFSLILESASTNQTSMYLCASSTGQGGDTQYFGPGTRLLVL.

CDR3 DNA: TGTGCCAGCAGTCGGACAGGGGTTCTTCGCGGAGCTTTCTTT. Translated, it gives CASSRTGVLRGAFF. The chain is built from TRBV12-3 or TRBV12-4 and TRBJ1-1; 9 positions agree with TRBD1. The CDR3 runs 14 residues. The trim removed 5 bases at V and 10 bases at J, leaving 11 bases unmatched.

This clone was seen a handful of times. This chain connects TRBV6-1 to TRBJ2-5; D is perhaps TRBD1 or TRBD2 (5 bases each). V was shortened by 4 bases and J by 6 bases, with 18 bases between the two germline ends. Germline CDR1 reads MNHNS; CDR2 reads SASEGT. The CDR3 loop spans 15 amino acids. This CDR3 is CASSGWRQGGKTQYF. CDR3 DNA: TGTGCCAGCAGTGGGTGGAGGCAGGGTGGGAAGACCCAGTACTTC.

V gene TRBV5-1 combines with J gene TRBJ2-1; TRBD2 agrees at 7 bases. The junction had 3 bases not matched to a gene; V was cut back by 1 base and J by 5 bases. CDR1 and CDR2 from the germline V gene are SGHRS and YFSETQ. The CDR3 runs 14 residues. The CDR3 region has the DNA TGCGCCAGCAGCTTGAGCGGGACTCACAATGAGCAGTTCTTC. Amino acid sequence: CASSLSGTHNEQFF.

A few counts support this clone. CDR3 residues: CASSYQTGGSYEQYF. In nucleotides, the CDR3 is TGTGCCAGCAGTTACCAGACAGGGGGTTCCTACGAGCAGTACTTC. The rearrangement uses TRBV6-2 or TRBV6-3 and TRBJ2-7, with TRBD1 identical over 9 bases. The CDR3 sequence is 15 residues long. Germline V gene sequence: CDR1 MNHEY, CDR2 SVGEGT. The junction had 3 bases not matched to a gene; V was cut back by 2 bases and J by 1 base.

CDR3 loop: CATEPGQGAHEQFF. The CDR3 coding sequence is TGTGCCACAGAACCGGGACAGGGGGCTCATGAGCAGTTCTTC. The rearrangement uses TRBV15 and TRBJ2-1, with 12 bases aligning to TRBD1. Germline V gene lookup returns CDR1 LNHNV and CDR2 YYDKDF (reference sequence). The CDR3 has 14 residues. Germline trimming cut 9 bases from V and 8 bases from J; bases unmatched to any gene: 8.

The chain has TRBV7-8 and TRBJ2-2, with no clear D. The V gene's germline CDR1 is SGHVS and CDR2 FQNEAQ. The CDR3 covers 17 residues. V was cut by 1 base and J by 0 bases, with 12 bases left in between. Here the CDR3 DNA reads TGTGCCAGCAGCTTAGTCCTGGCAGGACCGAACACCGGGGAGCTGTTTTTT. Its translation is CASSLVLAGPNTGELFF.

This clone is medium-sized (0.01 to 0.1%) within its sample. The DNA for the CDR3 is TGTGCCAGCAGCCACTGGGGGCTAGCGGGAGTCGGGGATACGCAGTATTTT. This sequence encodes CASSHWGLAGVGDTQYF. The rearrangement joins TRBV14 to TRBJ2-3; 10 bases agree with TRBD2. The V gene's germline CDR1 is SGHDN and CDR2 FVKESK. Trimming took 3 bases from V and 6 from J; bases not matched to a gene: 12. CDR3 length: 17 amino acids.

By sample share, this clone is medium-sized (0.01 to 0.1%). This rearrangement joins TRBV19 to TRBJ2-1, with 8 bases that match TRBD2. The germline CDR1 and CDR2 sequences are LNHDA and SQIVND (reference sequence). CDR3 length: 15 amino acids. The V segment lost 5 bases and the J segment 2 bases; nucleotides outside the gene matches: 5. CDR3 coding DNA: TGTGCCAGTAGTTTCGCGGGGGGCCCCTACAATGAGCAGTTCTTC. Residues: CASSFAGGPYNEQFF.

The V and J genes are TRBV30 and TRBJ1-2; D remains unclear. Between the trimmed V and J ends, which lost 5 bases and 0 bases, there was a span of 22 bases. Germline lookup yields CDR1 GTSNPN and CDR2 SVGIG (reference sequence). CDR3 length equals 17 residues. CDR3 in amino acids: CAWSVLRLGPANYGYTF. The DNA of the CDR3 is TGTGCCTGGTCTGTTTTAAGGTTGGGTCCGGCTAACTATGGCTACACCTTC.

The chain recombines TRBV20-1 with TRBJ2-7; D unclear. Germline V gene sequence: CDR1 DFQATT, CDR2 SNEGSKA (reference sequence). Trimming pared 7 bases from V and 6 bases from J, leaving 16 bases between. The CDR3 has 12 residues. The CDR3 sequence is CSESPERAEQYF. DNA of the CDR3: TGCAGTGAGTCGCCTGAAAGGGCCGAGCAGTACTTC.

The chain joins TRBV5-5 to TRBJ2-2; 10 bases match TRBD1. CDR1 is SGHKS and CDR2 is YYEKEE in the germline V gene (reference sequence). There are 16 residues in the CDR3. V lost 3 bases, J lost 1 base, and 3 bases stayed unmatched. As DNA, the CDR3 is TGTGCCAGCAGCTCGGACAGGGGGTGGAACACCGGGGAGCTGTTTTTT. This encodes CASSSDRGWNTGELFF.